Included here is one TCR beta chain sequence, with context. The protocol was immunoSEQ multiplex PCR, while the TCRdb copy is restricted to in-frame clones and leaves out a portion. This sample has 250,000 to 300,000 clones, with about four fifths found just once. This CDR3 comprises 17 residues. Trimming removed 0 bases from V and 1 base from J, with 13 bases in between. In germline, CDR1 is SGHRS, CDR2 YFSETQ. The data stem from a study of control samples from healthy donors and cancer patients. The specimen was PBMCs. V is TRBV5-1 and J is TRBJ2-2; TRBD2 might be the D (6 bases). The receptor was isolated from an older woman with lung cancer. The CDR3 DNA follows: TGCGCCAGCAGCTTGGTTAGGGCGGGGCTGAACACCGGGGAGCTGTTTTTT. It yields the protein CASSLVRAGLNTGELFF. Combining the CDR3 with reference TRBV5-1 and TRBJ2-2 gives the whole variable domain KAGVTQTPRYLIKTRGQQVTLSCSPISGHRSVSWYQQTPGQGLQFLFEYFSETQRNKGNFPGRFSGRQFSNSRSEMNVSTLELGDSALYLCASSLVRAGLNTGELFFGEGSRLTVL.